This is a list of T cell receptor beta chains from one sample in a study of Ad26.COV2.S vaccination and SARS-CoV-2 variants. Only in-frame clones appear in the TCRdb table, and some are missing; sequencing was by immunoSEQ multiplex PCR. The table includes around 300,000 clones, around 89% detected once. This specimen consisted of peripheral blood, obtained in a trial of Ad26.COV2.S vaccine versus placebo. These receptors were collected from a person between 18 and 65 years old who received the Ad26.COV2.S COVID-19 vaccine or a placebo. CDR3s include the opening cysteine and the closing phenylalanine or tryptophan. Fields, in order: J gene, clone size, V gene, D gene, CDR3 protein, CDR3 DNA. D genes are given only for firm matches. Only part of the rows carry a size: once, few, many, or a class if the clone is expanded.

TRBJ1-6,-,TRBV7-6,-,CASSSPAGYNSPLHF,TGTGCCAGCAGCAGCCCCGCAGGGTATAATTCACCCCTCCACTTT
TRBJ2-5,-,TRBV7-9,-,CASSLGGFGETQYF,TGTGCCAGCAGCTTAGGGGGGTTCGGCGAGACCCAGTACTTC
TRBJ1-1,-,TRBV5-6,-,CASSSYRRQANTEAFF,TGTGCCAGCAGTTCTTATCGGCGACAGGCGAACACTGAAGCTTTCTTT
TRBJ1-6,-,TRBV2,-,CASSERGPRNSPLHF,TGTGCCAGCAGTGAAAGGGGCCCTCGCAATTCACCCCTCCACTTT
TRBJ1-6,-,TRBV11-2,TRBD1,CASSPRDSSYNSPLHF,TGTGCCAGCAGTCCACGGGACAGCTCCTATAATTCACCCCTCCACTTT
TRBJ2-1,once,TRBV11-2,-,CASSPLQGRTYNEQFF,TGTGCCAGCAGCCCTCTCCAGGGTAGGACCTACAATGAGCAGTTCTTC
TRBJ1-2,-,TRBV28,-,CASSLPSTLLGAPQNYGYTF,TGTGCCAGCAGTTTACCCTCAACTCTTCTAGGGGCCCCCCAAAACTATGGCTACACCTTC
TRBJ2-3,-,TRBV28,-,CASSPSGTPDTQYF,TGTGCCAGCAGTCCCTCAGGGACGCCAGATACGCAGTATTTT
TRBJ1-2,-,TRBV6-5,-,CASSPPGSLIGYTF,TGTGCCAGCAGTCCGCCGGGAAGCCTTATCGGCTACACCTTC
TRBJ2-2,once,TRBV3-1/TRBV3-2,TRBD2,CASSQGLAGVGNTGELFF,TGTGCCAGCAGCCAAGGACTAGCGGGAGTCGGCAACACCGGGGAGCTGTTTTTT
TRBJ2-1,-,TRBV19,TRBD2,CASSISGRYNEQFF,TGTGCCAGTAGTATAAGCGGGAGGTACAATGAGCAGTTCTTC
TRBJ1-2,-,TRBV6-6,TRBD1,CASSYSGQGDYGYTF,TGTGCCAGCAGTTACTCGGGACAGGGCGACTATGGCTACACCTTC
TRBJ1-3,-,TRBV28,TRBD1,CACRTGRSGNTIYF,TGTGCTTGTAGGACAGGCCGAAGTGGAAACACCATATATTTT